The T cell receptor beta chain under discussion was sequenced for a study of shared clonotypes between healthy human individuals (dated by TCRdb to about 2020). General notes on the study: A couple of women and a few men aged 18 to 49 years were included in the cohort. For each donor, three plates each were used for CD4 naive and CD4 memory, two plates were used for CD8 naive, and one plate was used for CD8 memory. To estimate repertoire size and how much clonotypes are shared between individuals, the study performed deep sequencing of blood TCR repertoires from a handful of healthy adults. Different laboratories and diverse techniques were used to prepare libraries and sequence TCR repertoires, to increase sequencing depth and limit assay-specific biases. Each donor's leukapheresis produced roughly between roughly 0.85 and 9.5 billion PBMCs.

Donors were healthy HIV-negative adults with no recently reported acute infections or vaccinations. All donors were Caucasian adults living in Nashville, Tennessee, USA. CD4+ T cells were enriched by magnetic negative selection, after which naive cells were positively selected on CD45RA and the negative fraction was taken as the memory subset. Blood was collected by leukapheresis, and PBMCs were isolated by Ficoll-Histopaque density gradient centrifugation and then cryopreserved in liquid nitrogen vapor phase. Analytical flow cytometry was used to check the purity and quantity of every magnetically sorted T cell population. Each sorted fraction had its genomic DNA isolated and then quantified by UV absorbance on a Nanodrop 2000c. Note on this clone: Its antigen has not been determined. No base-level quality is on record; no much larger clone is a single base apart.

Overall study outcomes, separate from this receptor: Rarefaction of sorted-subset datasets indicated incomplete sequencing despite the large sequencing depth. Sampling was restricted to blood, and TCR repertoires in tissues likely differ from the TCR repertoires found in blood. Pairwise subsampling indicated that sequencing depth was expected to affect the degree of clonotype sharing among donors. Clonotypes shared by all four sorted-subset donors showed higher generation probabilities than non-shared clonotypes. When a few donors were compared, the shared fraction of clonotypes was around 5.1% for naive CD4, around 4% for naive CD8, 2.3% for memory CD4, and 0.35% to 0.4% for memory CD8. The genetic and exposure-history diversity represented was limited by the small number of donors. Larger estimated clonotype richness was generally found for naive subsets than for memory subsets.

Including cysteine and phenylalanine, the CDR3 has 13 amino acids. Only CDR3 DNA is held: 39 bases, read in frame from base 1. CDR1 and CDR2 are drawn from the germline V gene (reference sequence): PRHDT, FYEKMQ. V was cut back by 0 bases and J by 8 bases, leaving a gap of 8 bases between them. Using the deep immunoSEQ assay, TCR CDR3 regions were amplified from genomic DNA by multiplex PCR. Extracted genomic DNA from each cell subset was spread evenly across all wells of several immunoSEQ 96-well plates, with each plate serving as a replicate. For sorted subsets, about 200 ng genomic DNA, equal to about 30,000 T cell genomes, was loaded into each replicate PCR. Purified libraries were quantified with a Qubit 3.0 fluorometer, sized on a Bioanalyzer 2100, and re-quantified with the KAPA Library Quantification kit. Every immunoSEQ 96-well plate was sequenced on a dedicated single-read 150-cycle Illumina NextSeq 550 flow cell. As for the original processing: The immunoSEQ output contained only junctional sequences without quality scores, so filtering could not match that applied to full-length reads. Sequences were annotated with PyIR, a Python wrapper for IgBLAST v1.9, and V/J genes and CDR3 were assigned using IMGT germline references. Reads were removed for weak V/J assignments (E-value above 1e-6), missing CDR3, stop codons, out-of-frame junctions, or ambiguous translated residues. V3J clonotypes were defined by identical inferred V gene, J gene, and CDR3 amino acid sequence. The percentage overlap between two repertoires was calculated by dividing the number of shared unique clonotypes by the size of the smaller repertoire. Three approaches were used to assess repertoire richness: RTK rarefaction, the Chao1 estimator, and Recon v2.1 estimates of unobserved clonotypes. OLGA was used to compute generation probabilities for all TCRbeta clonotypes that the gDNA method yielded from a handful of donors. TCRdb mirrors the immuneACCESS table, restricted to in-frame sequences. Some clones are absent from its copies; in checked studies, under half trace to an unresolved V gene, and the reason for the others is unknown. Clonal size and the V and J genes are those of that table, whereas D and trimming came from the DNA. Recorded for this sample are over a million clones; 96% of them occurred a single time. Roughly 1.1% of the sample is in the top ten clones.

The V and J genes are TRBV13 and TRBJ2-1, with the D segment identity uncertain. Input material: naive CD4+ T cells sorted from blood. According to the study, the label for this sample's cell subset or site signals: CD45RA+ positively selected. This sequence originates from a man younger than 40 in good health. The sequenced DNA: TGTGCCAGCAGCTTAGGCCAGGCCTATGAGCAGTTCTTC. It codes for CASSLGQAYEQFF.